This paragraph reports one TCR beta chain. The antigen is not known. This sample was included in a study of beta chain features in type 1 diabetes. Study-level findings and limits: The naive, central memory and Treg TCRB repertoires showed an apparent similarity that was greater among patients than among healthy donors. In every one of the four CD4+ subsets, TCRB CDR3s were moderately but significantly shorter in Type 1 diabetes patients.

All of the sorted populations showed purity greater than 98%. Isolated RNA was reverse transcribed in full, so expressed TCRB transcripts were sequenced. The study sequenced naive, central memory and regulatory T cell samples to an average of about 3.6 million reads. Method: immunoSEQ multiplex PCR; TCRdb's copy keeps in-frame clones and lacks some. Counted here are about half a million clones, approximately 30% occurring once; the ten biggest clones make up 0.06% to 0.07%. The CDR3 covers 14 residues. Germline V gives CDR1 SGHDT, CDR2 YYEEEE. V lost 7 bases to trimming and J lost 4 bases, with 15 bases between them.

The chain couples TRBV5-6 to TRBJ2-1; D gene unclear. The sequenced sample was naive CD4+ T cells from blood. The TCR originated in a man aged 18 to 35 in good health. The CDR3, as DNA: TGTGCCAGCCAACAGTCACCTCAATACAATGAGCAGTTCTTC. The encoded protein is CASQQSPQYNEQFF.